This TCR beta chain is from a study of blood T cell repertoires in COVID-19. Study-wide background: From T cells, B-cell-depleted T cells, or PBMCs came the material, which was cDNA or gDNA.

The table came from immunoSEQ multiplex PCR; TCRdb's copy has only in-frame clones and leaves some out. Counted here are a few hundred thousand clones, around 91% occurring once; the ten biggest clones make up 1% to 1.3%. V lost 4 bases to trimming and J lost 0 bases, with 10 bases between them. Germline CDR1 and CDR2: LNHDA and SQIVND (reference sequence). CDR3 length: 15 residues. This chain joins TRBV19 and TRBJ2-1; tentatively, D is TRBD1 (5 bases). The sample taken for sequencing was PBMCs or T cells enriched from blood (not recorded which). This TCR was recovered from a man younger than 45 who had recovered from COVID-19. Here the CDR3 DNA reads TGTGCCAGTAGTACCCGACAGAGCTCCTACAATGAGCAGTTCTTC. As protein: CASSTRQSSYNEQFF. Together with reference TRBV19 and TRBJ2-1, the CDR3 gives the full variable domain: DGGITQSPKYLFRKEGQNVTLSCEQNLNHDAMYWYRQDPGQGLRLIYYSQIVNDFQKGDIAEGYSVSREKKESFPLTVTSAQKNPTAFYLCASSTRQSSYNEQFFGPGTRLTVL.